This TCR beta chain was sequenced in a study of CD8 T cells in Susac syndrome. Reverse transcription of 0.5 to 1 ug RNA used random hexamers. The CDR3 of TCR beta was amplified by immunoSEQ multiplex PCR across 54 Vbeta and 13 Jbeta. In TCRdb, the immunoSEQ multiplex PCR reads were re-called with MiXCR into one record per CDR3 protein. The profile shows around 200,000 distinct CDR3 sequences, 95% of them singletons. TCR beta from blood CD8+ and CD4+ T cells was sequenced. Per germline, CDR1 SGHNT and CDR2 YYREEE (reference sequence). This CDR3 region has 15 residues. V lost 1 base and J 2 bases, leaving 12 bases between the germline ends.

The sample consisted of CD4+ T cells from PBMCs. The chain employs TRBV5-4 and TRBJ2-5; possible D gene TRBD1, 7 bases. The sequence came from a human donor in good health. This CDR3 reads CASSLLRDRQETQYF. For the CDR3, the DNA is TGTGCCAGCAGCTTGCTGCGGGACAGACAAGAGACCCAGTACTTC.